This TCR beta chain is drawn from a study of T-cell reconstitution after alpha-beta-depleted transplantation in children. Germline CDR1 is MDHEN and CDR2 is SYDVKM. This CDR3 has 12 residues. The germline V and J ends were trimmed by 6 bases and 8 bases, with 13 bases remaining between them. The authors prepared the TCRbeta library with unique molecular identifiers. In TCRdb, the PCR reads were re-called with MiXCR into one record per CDR3 protein. Of 500,000 to 600,000 distinct CDR3 sequences in the sample, 25% to 30% are singletons; the top ten hold 30% to 45%. As to this clonotype: Its target is not known.

The study's findings and limits: Fresh T-cell production supplied most of the T-cell counts and diversity seen one year after transplant. About two months after transplant, alpha-beta T cells reportedly came from several hundred expanded graft clones.

The source of this sequence is a boy younger than two with Wiskott-Aldrich syndrome, due to receive a stem cell transplant. Specimen: PBMCs, collected before TCRalphabeta/CD19-depleted stem cell transplant. The rearrangement links TRBV28 to TRBJ1-1; tentative D call: TRBD1 (5 bases). CDR3 sequence: CASSYRTYEAFF. The CDR3 DNA reads TGTGCCAGCAGCTACCGGACATACGAAGCTTTCTTT.